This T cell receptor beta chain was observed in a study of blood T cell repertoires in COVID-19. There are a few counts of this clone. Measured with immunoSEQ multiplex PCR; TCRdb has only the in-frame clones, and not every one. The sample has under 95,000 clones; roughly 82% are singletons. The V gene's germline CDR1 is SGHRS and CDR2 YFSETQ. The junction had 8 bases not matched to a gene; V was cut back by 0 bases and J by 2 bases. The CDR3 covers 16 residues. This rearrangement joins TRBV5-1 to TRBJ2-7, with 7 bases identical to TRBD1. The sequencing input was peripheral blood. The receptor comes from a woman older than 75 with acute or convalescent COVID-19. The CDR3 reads CASSLGGTAITYEQYF. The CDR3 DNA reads TGCGCCAGCAGCTTGGGGGGGACAGCAATAACCTACGAGCAGTACTTC.